The sequence of this TCR beta chain was determined in a study of blood T cell repertoires in COVID-19 (TCRdb year 2020). Regarding the complete study: The collaborator samples originated in the United States, Italy and Spain and spanned the acute and convalescent phases of COVID-19. A freely available public database, intended as a resource for researchers studying the immune response to SARS-CoV-2, is where the repertoires were released. HLA class I and class II types, where available, came from metadata supplied by the sample provider rather than from assay-based typing. The material from the prospective study consisted of cDNA or gDNA derived from T cells, B-cell-depleted T cells, or PBMCs. Deeply sampled blood TCRbeta repertoires from subjects exposed to, actively infected with, or recovered from COVID-19 were included in the dataset. The samples were drawn from the first 160 participants of the ongoing ImmuneRACE study and from 1,254 subjects provided by 6 global collaborators. The sample metadata nearly always contained a de-identified subject ID, COVID-19 status, age in years and sex.

In the case of this clone: This receptor's antigen is unknown. No base-level quality is on record; no much larger clone is a single base apart.

TCRbeta CDR3 regions were amplified from genomic DNA by means of the immunoSEQ Assay, a bias-controlled multiplex PCR. Processing in the source paper ran as follows. The number of nucleated cells in each sample was estimated by amplification of reference gene primers within the assay. To quantify the absolute abundance of each unique TCRbeta CDR3 rearrangement, sequence reads were collapsed and filtered. For each sample, productive Simpson clonality was calculated as the square root of Simpson's diversity index over productive rearrangements. TCRdb's version of the immuneACCESS table is confined to in-frame rearrangements and falls short of the full clone set. An unresolved V gene accounts for under half of the shortfall where checked; the remainder is of unknown origin. V and J calls and clone size are as listed in that table; D and trimming were resolved from the DNA. For this sample there are 150,000 to 200,000 clones; about four fifths appear just once. The top ten constitute around 12% of the sample.

Here is what the overall study found, with its caveats: The amount of clinical and demographic metadata varied by source and participant and was provided uncurated.

V is pruned by 6 bases and J by 4 bases, leaving 9 bases of the junction without a gene match. Per the germline V gene, MDHEN is the CDR1 and SYDVKM is the CDR2. The CDR3 goes from the cysteine to the phenylalanine over 15 residues. The sequence is cut down to CDR3 DNA, 45 bases in frame from base 1. One collaborating source in Seattle enrolled patients while the patients were actively infected and followed the patients over time throughout the course of disease. The collaborating institutions used their own protocols to collect whole blood in K2EDTA tubes. Collaborator samples were shipped for TCRbeta analysis as frozen whole blood, isolated PBMCs, or DNA extracted from either sample type.

Here the chain combines TRBV28 and TRBJ2-1; TRBD1 lines up with 7 middle nucleotides. The sample taken for sequencing was peripheral blood. This receptor was identified in an elderly woman with COVID-19, enrolled during active disease. The DNA sequence is TGTGCCAGCAGCCTCGACAGGGTTCGATACAATGAGCAGTTCTTC. Its translation reads: CASSLDRVRYNEQFF.